Listed below are T cell receptor beta chains from one sample, sequenced in a study of CD8+CD57+ T cells in acquired aplastic anemia. TCRdb recomputed calls from the reads with MiXCR, one row per CDR3 protein. Of around 210,000 distinct CDR3 sequences in the sample, 50% to 70% are singletons; the top ten hold around 50%. Sequenced input: sorted CD4+, CD8+, or CD8+CD57+ T cells (not recorded which) from PBMCs. These TCRs come from a human donor with aplastic anemia. Each CDR3 is given with its conserved first and last residue. The D gene is left open where the match is weak. Where a row states a size, it is once, few, many or the class of an expanded clone; other rows omit it.

>TRBV15|few|.|TRBJ2-5
CATSRDPWEPQYF
TGTGCCACCAGCAGAGATCCCTGGGAGCCCCAGTACTTC
>TRBV7-2|.|.|TRBJ2-5
CASSSNGWAPETQYF
TGTGCCAGCAGCTCCAACGGGTGGGCACCAGAGACCCAGTACTTC
>TRBV5-6|.|TRBD1|TRBJ1-6
CASSLGAGTGNSPLHF
TGTGCCAGCAGCTTAGGGGCCGGGACAGGGAATTCACCCCTCCACTTT
>TRBV5-8|.|.|TRBJ2-3
CASNSVTTDTQYF
TGTGCCAGCAATTCAGTCACCACAGATACGCAGTATTTT
>TRBV20-1|.|.|TRBJ2-5
CSARGRGETQYF
TGCAGTGCTAGGGGCAGGGGAGAGACCCAGTACTTC
>TRBV20-1|.|TRBD2|TRBJ2-7
CSAFPRLAGAYEQYF
TGCAGTGCTTTCCCCCGACTAGCGGGAGCTTACGAGCAGTACTTC
>TRBV14|.|TRBD1|TRBJ1-3
CASSQDRGPGNTIYF
TGTGCCAGCAGCCAGGACAGGGGGCCTGGAAACACCATATATTTT
>TRBV9|.|.|TRBJ2-7
CASSVGGWSTYEQDF
TGTGCCAGCAGCGTAGGGGGGTGGAGTACCTACGAGCAGGACTTC
>TRBV9|.|.|TRBJ2-2
CASSVAQSGNTGELFF
TGTGCCAGCAGCGTAGCCCAATCAGGTAACACCGGGGAGCTGTTTTTT
>TRBV24-1|.|.|TRBJ2-5
CATSDLRTGTQYF
TGTGCCACCAGTGATCTTCGGACGGGGACCCAGTACTTC
>TRBV29-1|.|.|TRBJ2-1
CSVDGGEDNEQFF
TGCAGCGTTGATGGCGGGGAGGACAATGAGCAGTTCTTC
>TRBV7-9|.|.|TRBJ1-1
CASSSEPNTEAFF
TGTGCCAGCAGCTCGGAGCCGAACACTGAAGCTTTCTTT
>TRBV7-2|.|.|TRBJ1-6
CASSFLPGGDNSPLHF
TGTGCCAGCAGCTTCTTGCCCGGAGGCGATAATTCACCCCTCCACTTT
>TRBV7-8|once|TRBD2|TRBJ2-5
CASSPVRLGLAGGGRETQYF
TGTGCCAGCAGCCCCGTTCGCCTGGGGCTAGCGGGGGGTGGGCGGGAGACCCAGTACTTC
>TRBV5-6|.|TRBD1|TRBJ2-7
CASRFTGAPSYEQYF
TGTGCCAGCAGGTTCACAGGGGCCCCTTCCTACGAGCAGTACTTC
>TRBV25-1|.|.|TRBJ1-1
CASSVADTMNTEAFF
TGTGCCAGCAGTGTGGCAGACACCATGAACACTGAAGCTTTCTTT
>TRBV6-4|once|.|TRBJ1-3
CASSDGGAGNTIYF
TGTGCCAGCAGTGATGGGGGGGCTGGAAACACCATATATTTT
>TRBV2|.|.|TRBJ1-1
CASSPQEGSEAFF
TGTGCCAGCAGCCCTCAGGAAGGGAGTGAAGCTTTCTTT
>TRBV20-1|.|TRBD2|TRBJ2-1
CSASGLETYNEQFF
TGCAGTGCTAGTGGACTAGAAACGTACAATGAGCAGTTCTTC
>TRBV15|.|TRBD1|TRBJ1-5
CATSRGGTGAQPQHF
TGTGCCACCAGCAGGGGAGGGACAGGGGCACAGCCCCAGCATTTT
>TRBV5-1|.|.|TRBJ1-2
CASSFPDSNYGYTF
TGCGCCAGCAGCTTTCCGGACAGTAACTATGGCTACACCTTC
>TRBV12-3/TRBV12-4|.|.|TRBJ2-7
CASSLNSGVYEQYF
TGTGCCAGCAGTTTAAACTCGGGGGTCTACGAGCAGTACTTC
>TRBV7-9|few|.|TRBJ2-5
CASSERDNQETQYF
TGTGCCAGCAGCGAACGGGATAACCAAGAGACCCAGTACTTC
>TRBV5-6|many|.|TRBJ2-2
CASSSGWYGGELFF
TGTGCCAGCAGCTCCGGTTGGTACGGCGGGGAGCTGTTTTTT
>TRBV20-1|.|.|TRBJ1-1
CSARGQRAVNTEAFF
TGCAGTGCTAGAGGCCAGCGAGCAGTGAACACTGAAGCTTTCTTT
>TRBV5-5|.|.|TRBJ2-7
CASVSESYEQYF
TGTGCCAGCGTGTCGGAATCCTACGAGCAGTACTTC
>TRBV7-2|few|.|TRBJ1-2
CASSSIGGGSYGYTF
TGTGCCAGCAGCTCGATAGGGGGGGGGAGCTATGGCTACACCTTC
>TRBV5-1|.|TRBD1|TRBJ1-6
CASSYNPQGRNSPLHF
TGCGCCAGCAGCTACAACCCACAGGGGAGGAATTCACCCCTCCACTTT
>TRBV7-2|.|.|TRBJ2-5
CASSLGQPQETQYF
TGTGCCAGCAGCTTAGGACAACCCCAAGAGACCCAGTACTTC
>TRBV20-1|.|.|TRBJ2-7
CSVRKEGGLSYEQYF
TGCAGTGTCAGAAAAGAGGGCGGACTGTCCTACGAGCAGTACTTC
>TRBV24-1|.|TRBD1|TRBJ2-2
CATSESGGFTGELFF
TGTGCCACCAGTGAATCAGGGGGCTTTACCGGGGAGCTGTTTTTT
>TRBV19|.|TRBD1|TRBJ2-1
CASSTGTGNNEQFF
TGTGCCAGTAGTACCGGGACAGGAAACAATGAGCAGTTCTTC
>TRBV12-3/TRBV12-4|.|TRBD2|TRBJ2-7
CASSSSGYEQCF
TGTGCCAGCAGTTCTAGCGGCTACGAGCAGTGCTTC
>TRBV10-3|.|.|TRBJ1-1
CAISESMQSITEAFF
TGTGCCATCAGTGAGTCGATGCAGTCGATCACTGAAGCTTTCTTT
>TRBV2|.|.|TRBJ2-7
CARGPESRSSYEQYF
TGTGCCAGAGGGCCCGAGTCAAGGAGCTCCTACGAGCAGTACTTC
>TRBV29-1|many|.|TRBJ1-1
CGGLSEAFF
TGCGGAGGACTCTCTGAAGCTTTCTTT
>TRBV5-6|many|.|TRBJ1-2
CASSLVRTDYGYTF
TGTGCCAGCAGCTTGGTTCGGACAGACTATGGCTACACCTTC